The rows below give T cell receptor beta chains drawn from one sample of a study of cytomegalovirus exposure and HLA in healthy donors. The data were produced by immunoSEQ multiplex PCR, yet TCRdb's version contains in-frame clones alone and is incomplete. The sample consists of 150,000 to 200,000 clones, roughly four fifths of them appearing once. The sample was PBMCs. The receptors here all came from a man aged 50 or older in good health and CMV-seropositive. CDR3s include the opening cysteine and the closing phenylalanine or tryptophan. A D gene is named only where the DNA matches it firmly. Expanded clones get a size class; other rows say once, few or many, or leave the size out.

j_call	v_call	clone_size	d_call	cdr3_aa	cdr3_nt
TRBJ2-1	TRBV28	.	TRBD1	CASSFPPGTGYNEQFF	TGTGCCAGCAGTTTCCCACCCGGGACAGGCTACAATGAGCAGTTCTTC
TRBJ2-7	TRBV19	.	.	CASSQVLTYEQYF	TGTGCCAGTAGTCAGGTCCTTACCTACGAGCAGTACTTC
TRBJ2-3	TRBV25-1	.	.	CASSVSQGSDTQYF	TGTGCCAGCAGTGTCTCACAGGGTTCAGATACGCAGTATTTT
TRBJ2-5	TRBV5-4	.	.	CAQGGSGETQYF	TGTGCCCAAGGGGGTAGTGGGGAGACCCAGTACTTC
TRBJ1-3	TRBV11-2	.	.	CASSLLGLEATIYF	TGTGCCAGCAGCTTACTCGGCCTTGAGGCCACCATATATTTT
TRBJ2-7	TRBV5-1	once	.	CASSSAYEQYF	TGCGCCAGCAGCTCCGCCTACGAGCAGTACTTC
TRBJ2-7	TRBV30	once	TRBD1	CAWTLGPGGQQYF	TGTGCCTGGACTCTGGGGCCAGGGGGTCAGCAGTACTTC
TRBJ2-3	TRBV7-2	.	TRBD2	CASSLVGGWATDTQYF	TGTGCCAGCAGCTTAGTCGGGGGGTGGGCGACAGATACGCAGTATTTT
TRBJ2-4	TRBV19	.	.	CASREGHNIAKNIQYF	TGTGCCAGTAGGGAAGGACATAATATAGCCAAAAACATTCAGTACTTC
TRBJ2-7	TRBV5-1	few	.	CASSLYGYEQYF	TGCGCCAGCAGCCTATACGGCTACGAGCAGTACTTC
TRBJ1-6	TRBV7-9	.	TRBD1	CASGGQGQTNSPLHF	TGTGCCAGCGGAGGCCAGGGACAGACAAATTCACCCCTCCACTTT
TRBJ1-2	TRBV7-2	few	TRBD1	CASSLGGAGQGENGYTF	TGTGCCAGCAGCTTAGGAGGGGCGGGACAGGGCGAAAATGGCTACACCTTC
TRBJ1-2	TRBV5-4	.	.	CASSLPTGGINSYTF	TGTGCCAGCAGCCTACCTACGGGAGGGATAAATTCCTACACCTTC
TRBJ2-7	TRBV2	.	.	CASSEAQFPYEQYF	TGTGCCAGCAGTGAAGCTCAATTTCCCTACGAGCAGTACTTC
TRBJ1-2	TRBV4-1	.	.	CASSQLPGREYGYTF	TGCGCCAGCAGCCAACTCCCCGGGCGGGAGTATGGCTACACCTTC
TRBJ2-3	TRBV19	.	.	CASSGSPKTDTQYF	TGTGCCAGTAGCGGGAGTCCAAAAACAGATACGCAGTATTTT
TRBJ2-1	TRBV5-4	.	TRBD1	CASSSDRGRNNEQFF	TGTGCCAGCAGCTCTGACAGGGGGCGCAACAATGAGCAGTTCTTC
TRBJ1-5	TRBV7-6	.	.	CASSYLEPSRPQHF	TGTGCCAGCAGCTACCTGGAGCCGAGTCGGCCCCAGCATTTT
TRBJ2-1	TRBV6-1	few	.	CASSEQGTYNEQFF	TGTGCCAGCAGTGAGCAGGGTACCTACAATGAGCAGTTCTTC
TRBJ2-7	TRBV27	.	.	CASSSGPSYEQYF	TGTGCCAGCTCCTCAGGGCCCTCCTACGAGCAGTACTTC
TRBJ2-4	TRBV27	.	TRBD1	CASSQGAMAKNIQYF	TGTGCCAGCAGTCAGGGGGCCATGGCCAAAAACATTCAGTACTTC
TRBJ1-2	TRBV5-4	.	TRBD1	CASRLASGGDGYTF	TGTGCCAGCAGGCTGGCGTCAGGGGGCGATGGCTACACCTTC
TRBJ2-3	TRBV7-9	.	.	CASSVFTDTQYF	TGTGCCAGCAGCGTATTCACAGATACGCAGTATTTT
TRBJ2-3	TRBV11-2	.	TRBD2	CASSLNRGGVDTQYF	TGTGCCAGCAGCTTAAATCGGGGGGGGGTAGATACGCAGTATTTT
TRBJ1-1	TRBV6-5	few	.	CASSYRGSSTEAFF	TGTGCCAGCAGTTACCGGGGGAGCAGTACTGAAGCTTTCTTT
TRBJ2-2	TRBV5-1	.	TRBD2	CASRRLADTGELFF	TGCGCCAGCAGACGACTAGCGGATACCGGGGAGCTGTTTTTT
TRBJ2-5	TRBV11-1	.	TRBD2	CASSPGGYQETQYF	TGTGCCAGCAGCCCCGGGGGGTACCAAGAGACCCAGTACTTC
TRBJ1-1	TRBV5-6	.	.	CASSFFGITEAFF	TGTGCCAGCAGCTTTTTCGGGATCACTGAAGCTTTCTTT
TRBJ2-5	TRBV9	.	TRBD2	CASSWEDSGQKQYF	TGTGCCTCCAGCTGGGAGGATAGCGGGCAGAAGCAGTACTTC
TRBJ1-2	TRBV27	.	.	CASRGDLDYGYTF	TGTGCCAGCAGAGGGGATTTGGACTATGGCTACACCTTC
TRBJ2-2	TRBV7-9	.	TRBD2	CASSLSRGGDTGELFF	TGTGCCAGCAGCTTAAGTCGTGGGGGGGACACCGGGGAGCTGTTTTTT
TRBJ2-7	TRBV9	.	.	CASSVGVVGAAEQYF	TGTGCCAGCAGCGTAGGCGTAGTGGGGGCCGCCGAGCAGTACTTC
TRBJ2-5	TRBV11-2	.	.	CASSSTGLETQYF	TGTGCCAGCAGCTCGACAGGACTCGAGACCCAGTACTTC
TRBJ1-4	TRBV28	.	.	CASSMGGDEKLFF	TGTGCCAGCAGCATGGGGGGAGATGAAAAACTGTTTTTT
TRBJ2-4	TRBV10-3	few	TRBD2	CAISESRLAGDLAKNIQYF	TGTGCCATCAGTGAGTCGAGGCTAGCGGGGGATCTAGCCAAAAACATTCAGTACTTC
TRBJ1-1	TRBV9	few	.	CASSVGQDRYTEAFF	TGTGCCAGCAGCGTAGGCCAGGACAGATACACTGAAGCTTTCTTT
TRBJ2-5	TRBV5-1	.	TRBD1	CASSWVQGALGNQETQYF	TGCGCCAGCAGCTGGGTACAGGGGGCGCTTGGGAACCAAGAGACCCAGTACTTC
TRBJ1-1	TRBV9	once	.	CASSGSTAMNTEAFF	TGTGCCAGCAGCGGGTCGACAGCTATGAACACTGAAGCTTTCTTT
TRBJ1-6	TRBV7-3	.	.	CASSLGPENSPLHF	TGTGCCAGCAGTTTGGGGCCGGAGAATTCACCCCTCCACTTT
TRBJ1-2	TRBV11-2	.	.	CASSRTDENYGYTF	TGTGCCAGCAGCCGGACAGATGAAAACTATGGCTACACCTTC
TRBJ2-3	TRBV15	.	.	CATSRATPGDTQYF	TGTGCCACCAGCAGAGCGACCCCAGGAGATACGCAGTATTTT
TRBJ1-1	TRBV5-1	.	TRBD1	CASSVGTGGNTEAFF	TGCGCCAGCAGCGTCGGGACAGGAGGGAACACTGAAGCTTTCTTT
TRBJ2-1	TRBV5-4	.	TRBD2	CASSAGVNEQFF	TGTGCCAGCAGCGCGGGAGTAAATGAGCAGTTCTTC
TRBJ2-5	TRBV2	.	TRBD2	CASSEADTLAIGGETQYF	TGTGCCAGCAGTGAAGCAGACACACTAGCGATTGGGGGTGAGACCCAGTACTTC
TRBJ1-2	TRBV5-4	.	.	CASSLRQANYGYTF	TGTGCCAGCAGCTTGAGACAGGCAAACTATGGCTACACCTTC
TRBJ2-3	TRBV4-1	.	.	CASSQVEDTQYF	TGCGCCAGCAGCCAAGTGGAGGATACGCAGTATTTT
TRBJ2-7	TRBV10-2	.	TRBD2	CASSEPGLAIHEQYF	TGCGCCAGCAGTGAGCCGGGACTAGCGATCCACGAGCAGTACTTC
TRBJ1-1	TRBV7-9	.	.	CASTIPGDTEAFF	TGTGCCAGCACCATTCCGGGGGACACTGAAGCTTTCTTT
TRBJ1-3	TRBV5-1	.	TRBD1	CASSLETGAGNTIYF	TGCGCCAGCAGCTTGGAGACAGGGGCTGGAAACACCATATATTTT
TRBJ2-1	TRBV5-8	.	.	CASSLFSGGYNEQFF	TGTGCCAGCAGCTTGTTTTCAGGGGGGTACAATGAGCAGTTCTTC
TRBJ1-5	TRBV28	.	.	CASKRAGEGNQPQHF	TGTGCCAGCAAGAGAGCGGGGGAGGGCAATCAGCCCCAGCATTTT
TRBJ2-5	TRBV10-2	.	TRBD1	CASMDRQETQYF	TGCGCCAGTATGGACAGGCAAGAGACCCAGTACTTC
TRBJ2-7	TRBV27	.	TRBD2	CASSFSAGAYEQYF	TGTGCCAGCAGTTTCAGTGCGGGGGCCTACGAGCAGTACTTC
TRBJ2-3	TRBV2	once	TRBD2	CASSGTSGRATDTQYF	TGTGCCAGCAGTGGGACTAGCGGGAGGGCCACAGATACGCAGTATTTT
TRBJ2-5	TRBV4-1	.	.	CASTPGSRSQETQYF	TGCGCCAGTACACCAGGTTCGCGTTCTCAAGAGACCCAGTACTTC
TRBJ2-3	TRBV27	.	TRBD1	CASSFSPDRITDTQYF	TGTGCCAGCAGCTTCAGTCCGGACAGGATAACAGATACGCAGTATTTT
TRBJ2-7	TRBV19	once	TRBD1	CASSLQGVQYEQYF	TGTGCCAGTAGTTTACAGGGGGTCCAATACGAGCAGTACTTC
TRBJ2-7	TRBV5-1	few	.	CASSLRGATYEQYF	TGCGCCAGCAGCTTGCGGGGGGCCACCTACGAGCAGTACTTC
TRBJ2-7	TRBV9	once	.	CASSVGSGLGKDEQYF	TGTGCCAGCAGCGTAGGTTCAGGGCTGGGTAAAGACGAGCAGTACTTC